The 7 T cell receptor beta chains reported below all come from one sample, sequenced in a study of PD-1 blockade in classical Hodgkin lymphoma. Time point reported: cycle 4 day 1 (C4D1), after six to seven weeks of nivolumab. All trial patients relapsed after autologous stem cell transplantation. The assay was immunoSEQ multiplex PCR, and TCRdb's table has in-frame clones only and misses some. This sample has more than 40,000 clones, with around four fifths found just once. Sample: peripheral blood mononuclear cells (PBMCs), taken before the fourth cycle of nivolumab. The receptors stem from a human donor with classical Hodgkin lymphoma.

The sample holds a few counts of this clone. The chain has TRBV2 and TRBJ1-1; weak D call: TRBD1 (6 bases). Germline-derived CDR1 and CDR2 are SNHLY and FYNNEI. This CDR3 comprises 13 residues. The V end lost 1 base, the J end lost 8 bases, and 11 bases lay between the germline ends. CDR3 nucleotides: TGTGCCAGCAGTGAAGGGACAGACATAGAAGCTTTCTTT. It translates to CASSEGTDIEAFF.

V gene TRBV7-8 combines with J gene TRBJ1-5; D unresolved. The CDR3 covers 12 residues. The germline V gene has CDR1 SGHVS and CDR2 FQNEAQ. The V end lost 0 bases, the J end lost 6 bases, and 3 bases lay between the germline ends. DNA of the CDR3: TGTGCCAGCAGCTTAGCCGGTCAGCCCCAGCATTTT. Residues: CASSLAGQPQHF.

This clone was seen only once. The CDR3 loop is CASRRAGTGVYEQYF. CDR3 in DNA: TGTGCCAGCAGGCGCGCCGGGACAGGTGTCTACGAGCAGTACTTC. V and J are TRBV5-8 and TRBJ2-7; TRBD1 matches 8 bases. The CDR3 length is 15 residues. Losses at the gene ends were 5 bases for V and 3 bases for J; bases not matched to a gene: 10. Per the germline V gene, CDR1 is SGHTS and CDR2 is YDEGEE. Combining the CDR3 with reference TRBV5-8 and TRBJ2-7 gives the whole variable domain EAGVTQSPTHLIKTRGQQATLRCSPISGHTSVYWYQQALGLGLQFLLWYDEGEERNRGNFPPRFSGRQFPNYSSELNVNALELEDSALYLCASRRAGTGVYEQYFGPGTRLTVT.

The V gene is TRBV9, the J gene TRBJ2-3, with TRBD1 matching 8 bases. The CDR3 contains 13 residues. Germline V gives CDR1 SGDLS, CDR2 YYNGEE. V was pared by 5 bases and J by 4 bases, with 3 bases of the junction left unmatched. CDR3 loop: CASSRTGSDTQYF. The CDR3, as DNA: TGTGCCAGCAGTCGGACAGGGTCAGATACGCAGTATTTT. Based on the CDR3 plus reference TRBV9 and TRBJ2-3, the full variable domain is DSGVTQTPKHLITATGQRVTLRCSPRSGDLSVYWYQQSLDQGLQFLIQYYNGEERAKGNILERFSAQQFPDLHSELNLSSLELGDSALYFCASSRTGSDTQYFGPGTRLTVL.

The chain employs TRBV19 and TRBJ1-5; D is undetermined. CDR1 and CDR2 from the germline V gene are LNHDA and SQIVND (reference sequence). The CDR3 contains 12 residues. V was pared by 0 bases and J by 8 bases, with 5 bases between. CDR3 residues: CASSIEVEPQHF. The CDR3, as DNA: TGTGCCAGTAGTATAGAGGTAGAGCCCCAGCATTTT.

The CDR3, as DNA: TGTGCCAGTAGTGGGCCCAGCGACGGGGCAGATACGCAGTATTTT. It codes for CASSGPSDGADTQYF. The chain has TRBV19 and TRBJ2-3; TRBD2 might be the D (5 bases). The CDR3 runs to 15 residues. The germline V gene has CDR1 LNHDA and CDR2 SQIVND (reference sequence). Trimming left V 5 bases short and J 4 bases short, with 16 bases between.

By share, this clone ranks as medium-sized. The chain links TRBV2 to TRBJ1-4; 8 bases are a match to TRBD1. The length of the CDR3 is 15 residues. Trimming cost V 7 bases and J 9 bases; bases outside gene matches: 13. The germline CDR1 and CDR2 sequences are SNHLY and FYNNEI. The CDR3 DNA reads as TGTGCCAGCACCTTCGAGGGGACAGGTGCGCAAAAACTGTTTTTT. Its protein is CASTFEGTGAQKLFF.